A single sample gave rise to the 27 T cell receptor beta chains below, sequenced in a study of pediatric ulcerative colitis. The rectum was sampled with one to two pinch biopsies at colonoscopy. The assay was immunoSEQ multiplex PCR, and TCRdb's table has in-frame clones only and misses some. The sample lists tens of thousands of clones; around 78% were seen once. Sequencing was performed on gut tissue. These receptors were collected from a boy between 10 and 17 years old with moderate ulcerative colitis.

For the CDR3, the DNA is TGTGCCAGCAGTTACGGGGACCGGGACACTAACTATGGCTACACCTTC. Translating gives CASSYGDRDTNYGYTF. The chain joins TRBV6-5 to TRBJ1-2; D may be TRBD1 (6 bases). The germline CDR1 and CDR2 sequences are MNHEY and SVGAGI. V was trimmed by 2 bases and J by 0 bases, leaving 13 bases between them. The CDR3 spans 16 residues.

The rearrangement joins TRBV6-4 to TRBJ1-5; D ambiguous. The CDR3 is 12 residues long. The ends were cut back, 4 bases at V and 2 bases at J, with 3 bases in the middle. Germline V gives CDR1 MRHNA, CDR2 SNTAGT. The CDR3 spells CASSGGNQPQHF. As DNA, the CDR3 is TGTGCCAGCAGTGGGGGCAATCAGCCCCAGCATTTT.

The gene calls are TRBV4-1 and TRBJ1-2; D may be TRBD1 (6 bases). Germline V lookup: CDR1 MGHRA, CDR2 YSYEKL. This CDR3 has 17 amino acids. Trimming pared 5 bases from V and 5 bases from J, leaving 24 bases between. Written as DNA, the CDR3 is TGCGCCAGCAGCTCGCGGGGTAGATGGGACAAAGATTATGGCTACACCTTC. It specifies CASSSRGRWDKDYGYTF.

V gene TRBV10-3 combines with J gene TRBJ2-1, with 8 bases that match TRBD2. The CDR3 is 14 residues long. With 7 bases clipped from V and 7 bases from J, the junction kept 9 bases outside the gene matches. Germline V gene sequence: CDR1 ENHRY, CDR2 SYGVKD. As DNA, the CDR3 is TGTGCCATCACCCCCACAGCGGGGGTAAATGAGCAGTTCTTC. It translates to CAITPTAGVNEQFF.

CDR3 nucleotides: TGCGCCAGCAGCACAGAGGGGTCGGTCGATCAGCCCCAGCATTTT. Translation: CASSTEGSVDQPQHF. The chain recombines TRBV5-1 with TRBJ1-5; tentatively, D is TRBD1 (5 bases). This CDR3 has 15 amino acids. In germline, CDR1 is SGHRS, CDR2 YFSETQ. V lost 4 bases and J lost 5, with 16 bases in between.

The genes are TRBV5-8 and TRBJ1-4; no definite D call. There are 13 residues in the CDR3. Deletions cut 2 bases from V and 7 bases from J, with 9 bases between. Germline assignment: CDR1 SGHTS and CDR2 YDEGEE. CDR3 in amino acids: CASSLPGREKLFF. The CDR3 DNA sequence: TGTGCCAGCAGCTTACCCGGACGTGAAAAACTGTTTTTT.

The V and J genes are TRBV7-8 and TRBJ2-4; 7 positions agree with TRBD2. Germline CDR1 and CDR2: SGHVS and FQNEAQ. Losses at the gene ends were 8 bases for V and 14 bases for J; bases not matched to a gene: 12. This CDR3 contains 12 residues. The CDR3 sequence: CASGSGGMGEYF. The CDR3 DNA reads as TGTGCCAGCGGTTCGGGGGGAATGGGCGAGTACTTC.

This clone came up once. The chain uses TRBV4-2 and TRBJ1-1; 8 bases line up with TRBD1. The V segment lost 1 base and the J segment 11 bases; nucleotides outside the gene matches: 9. The CDR3 contains 14 residues. Per the germline V gene, CDR1 is LGHNA and CDR2 is YNFKEQ. Here the CDR3 reads CASSQAQGAVAAFF. CDR3 DNA: TGTGCCAGCAGCCAAGCCCAGGGGGCGGTTGCGGCTTTCTTT.

The gene calls are TRBV13 and TRBJ2-3; 8 bases match TRBD1. Germline CDR1 and CDR2: PRHDT and FYEKMQ (reference sequence). CDR3 length equals 19 residues. Trimming at V came to 5 bases and at J to 2 bases, leaving 18 bases not matched to a gene. The CDR3 DNA sequence: TGTGCCAGCAGCGGGAAGGGACAGGCTTTTTCGGCCATCACAGATACGCAGTATTTT. Amino acid sequence: CASSGKGQAFSAITDTQYF.

The chain employs TRBV11-2 and TRBJ2-1; 10 bases map to TRBD2. The CDR3 extends over 16 amino acids. J gave up 0 bases and V 6 bases, and 5 bases lay outside the gene matches. CDR1 is SGHAT and CDR2 is FQNNGV in the germline V gene. CDR3 sequence reads: CASSYSGRSSYNEQFF. In DNA form, the CDR3 reads TGTGCCAGCAGTTATAGCGGGAGGTCCTCCTACAATGAGCAGTTCTTC. Full variable domain (rest looked up from reference TRBV11-2 and TRBJ2-1): EAGVAQSPRYKIIEKRQSVAFWCNPISGHATLYWYQQILGQGPKLLIQFQNNGVVDDSQLPKDRFSAERLKGVDSTLKIQPAKLEDSAVYLCASSYSGRSSYNEQFFGPGTRLTVL.

V and J are TRBV7-9 and TRBJ1-2; the D is unclear. Germline V CDR1 and CDR2: SEHNR, FQNEAQ (reference sequence). The CDR3 runs 17 residues. Trimming shortened V by 6 bases and J by 3 bases, and 23 bases separated the two germline ends. The CDR3: CASRHFRPAEGDYGYTF. CDR3 in DNA: TGTGCCAGCAGACACTTCCGCCCCGCGGAGGGAGACTATGGCTACACCTTC.

The gene calls are TRBV7-2 and TRBJ2-7, with TRBD1 matching over 7 bases. Germline V lookup: CDR1 SGHTA, CDR2 FQGNSA. This CDR3 is 15 amino acids long. After removal of 3 bases from V and 0 bases from J, the junction contained 5 bases not matched to a gene. DNA for the CDR3: TGTGCCAGCAGCTTCCGGACAGGAAACTCCTACGAGCAGTACTTC. Translation: CASSFRTGNSYEQYF.

The V and J genes are TRBV18 and TRBJ2-7, with D uncertain. CDR3 size: 14 residues. Trimming removed 0 bases at V and 1 base at J, with 7 bases between. The germline V gene has CDR1 KGHSH and CDR2 LQKENI. In DNA form, the CDR3 reads TGTGCCAGCTCACCACCGGTGGGATCCTACGAGCAGTACTTC. It yields the protein CASSPPVGSYEQYF. Full variable domain (rest looked up from reference TRBV18 and TRBJ2-7): NAGVMQNPRHLVRRRGQEARLRCSPMKGHSHVYWYRQLPEEGLKFMVYLQKENIIDESGMPKERFSAEFPKEGPSILRIQQVVRGDSAAYFCASSPPVGSYEQYFGPGTRLTVT.

By its share, this clone is medium-sized. The chain links TRBV7-3 to TRBJ1-6; D is uncertain. The V end was cut by 4 bases, the J end by 4 bases, with 14 bases between. The length of the CDR3 is 16 residues. Germline CDR1 SGHTA, CDR2 FQGTGA. As DNA, the CDR3 is TGTGCCAGCAGCTCCGCTAGCAGCTTGTATAATTCACCCCTCCACTTT. Amino acids: CASSSASSLYNSPLHF.

In this sample, this clone turned up a few times. The chain uses TRBV5-5 and TRBJ1-6; 9 nucleotides align to TRBD1. Trimming cost V 4 bases and J 6 bases; bases outside gene matches: 8. The CDR3 consists of 16 residues. Germline loops: CDR1 SGHKS, CDR2 YYEKEE (reference sequence). In nucleotides, the CDR3 is TGTGCCAGCAGCCGGAAACAGGGGGCTTTTAATTCACCCCTCCACTTT. It codes for CASSRKQGAFNSPLHF.

About this clone itself: A junction boundary mismatches the germline segment, possibly from a read error. The rearrangement uses TRBV7-7 and TRBJ2-5; 9 bases agree with TRBD2. The CDR3 runs to 20 residues. Germline CDR1 SSHAT, CDR2 FNYEAQ (reference sequence). CDR3 coding DNA: TGTGCTAGCAGAGTGTCGAGTACGATTCCCCGAGCGGGGGGCAGGGAGACCCAGTACTTC. This translates into CASRVSSTIPRAGGRETQYF.

This clone was counted only a few times. The chain couples TRBV2 to TRBJ1-2; D uncertain. The CDR3 is 14 residues long. V lost 6 bases and J lost 4, with 15 bases in between. CDR1 and CDR2 from the germline V gene are SNHLY and FYNNEI. CDR3 DNA: TGTGCCAGCAGCCCCTTCCCGGGTCCCTATGGCTACACCTTC. Protein sequence: CASSPFPGPYGYTF.

The chain joins TRBV5-4 to TRBJ1-2, with D unclear. Trimming took 5 bases from V and 2 from J, leaving 16 bases between them. This CDR3 comprises 15 residues. Looked up from germline, CDR1 is SGHNT and CDR2 is YYREEE (reference sequence). The CDR3, as DNA: TGTGCCAGCAGTTATGACTTAAGCGCCAACTATGGCTACACCTTC. Its translation: CASSYDLSANYGYTF. Based on the CDR3 plus reference TRBV5-4 and TRBJ1-2, the full variable domain is ETGVTQSPTHLIKTRGQQVTLRCSSQSGHNTVSWYQQALGQGPQFIFQYYREEENGRGNFPPRFSGLQFPNYSSELNVNALELDDSALYLCASSYDLSANYGYTFGSGTRLTVV.

This sequence joins TRBV19 and TRBJ2-6, with a weak D call TRBD1 (6 bases). The germline V gene encodes CDR1 LNHDA and CDR2 SQIVND (reference sequence). V lost 0 bases, J lost 1 base, and 16 bases lay in between. CDR3 length: 19 amino acids. Written as DNA, the CDR3 is TGTGCCAGTAGTATAGATCCCCCCGGGACAATATCTGGGGCCAACGTCCTGACTTTC. Translating gives CASSIDPPGTISGANVLTF.

The chain has TRBV11-3 and TRBJ2-2; D call uncertain. The germline V gene has CDR1 SGHNT and CDR2 YENEEA. The CDR3 loop spans 16 amino acids. Trimming took off 1 base at V and 1 base at J, with 10 bases between the two ends. CDR3 in amino acids: CASSLAFGLNTGELFF. For the CDR3, the DNA is TGTGCCAGCAGCTTAGCATTCGGCTTGAACACCGGGGAGCTGTTTTTT.

This rearrangement joins TRBV11-3 to TRBJ1-4, with D unclear. V was pared by 6 bases and J by 2 bases, with 19 bases between. Germline assignment: CDR1 SGHNT and CDR2 YENEEA. The CDR3 extends over 17 amino acids. The chain's CDR3 is CASSTRQTHGTNEKLFF. In DNA form, the CDR3 reads TGTGCCAGCAGTACTAGACAAACCCACGGGACTAATGAAAAACTGTTTTTT.

J is TRBJ1-5 and V is TRBV21-1; TRBD1 is taken as the D call from the table, unchecked against the DNA. TRBV21-1 is termed a pseudogene. CDR3 length equals 18 residues. The DNA for the CDR3 is TGTGCCAGCGACCTGCACATGACAGCTACTTATAGCAATCAGCCCCAGCATTTT. Translation gives CASDLHMTATYSNQPQHF.

This chain joins TRBV2 and TRBJ2-7, with a tentative D call TRBD2 (6 bases). From germline, CDR1 is SNHLY and CDR2 FYNNEI. V was clipped by 1 base and J by 4 bases, with 23 bases between them. This CDR3 contains 18 residues. The CDR3 DNA reads TGTGCCAGCAGTGAAGGAGGCGGAGGGGCGTGGTGGGGATACGAGCAGTACTTC. It specifies CASSEGGGGAWWGYEQYF.

This chain links TRBV4-2 with TRBJ2-1; 7 nucleotides match TRBD2. The V segment lost 0 bases and the J segment 4 bases; nucleotides outside the gene matches: 6. The CDR3 loop spans 16 amino acids. Per the germline V gene, CDR1 is LGHNA and CDR2 is YNFKEQ. The CDR3 sequence is CASSQDLASGYNEQFF. CDR3 in DNA: TGTGCCAGCAGCCAAGATCTGGCTAGCGGATACAATGAGCAGTTCTTC.

The chain joins TRBV4-1 to TRBJ2-7; D remains ambiguous. V was clipped by 0 bases and J by 4 bases, with 7 bases between them. Germline CDR1 and CDR2: MGHRA and YSYEKL. The CDR3 spans 13 residues. The CDR3 DNA follows: TGCGCCAGCAGCCAAGACTCATGGTACGAGCAGTACTTC. This encodes CASSQDSWYEQYF.

As DNA, the CDR3 is TGTGCCAGCAGCTTAGGGGGGACAGACCCCACAGATACGCAGTATTTT. Translated, it gives CASSLGGTDPTDTQYF. This sequence joins TRBV7-9 and TRBJ2-3; TRBD1 matches at 7 bases. V shed 1 base, J shed 2 bases, and the junction held 6 bases outside the gene matches. Looked up from germline, CDR1 is SEHNR and CDR2 is FQNEAQ (reference sequence). The CDR3 contains 16 residues.

This clone appeared a single time. This chain links TRBV5-6 with TRBJ2-3; TRBD2 might be the D (5 bases). The CDR3 totals 16 residues. Germline V CDR1 and CDR2: SGHDT, YYEEEE. The ends were cut back, 2 bases at V and 0 bases at J, with 13 bases in the middle. The CDR3 DNA is TGTGCCAGCAGCTTACGTCGGCGGGTTAGCACAGATACGCAGTATTTT. Protein sequence: CASSLRRRVSTDTQYF.